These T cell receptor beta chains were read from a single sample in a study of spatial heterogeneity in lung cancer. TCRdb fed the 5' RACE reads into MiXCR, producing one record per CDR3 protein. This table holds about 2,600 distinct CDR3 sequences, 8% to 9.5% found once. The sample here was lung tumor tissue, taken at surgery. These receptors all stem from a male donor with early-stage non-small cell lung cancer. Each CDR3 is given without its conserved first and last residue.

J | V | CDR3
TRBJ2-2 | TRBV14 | ASSQAMRGTGELF
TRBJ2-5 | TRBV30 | AWKARGQETQY
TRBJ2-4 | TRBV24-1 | ATSDSPGQSAKNIQY
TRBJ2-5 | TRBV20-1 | SARVGSTETQY
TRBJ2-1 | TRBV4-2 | ASSPLRTGTYNEQF
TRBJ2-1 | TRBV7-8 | ASSPGGRTSVNEQF
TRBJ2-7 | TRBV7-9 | ASSSLAGGLYEQY
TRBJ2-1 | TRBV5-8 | ASTPRQGNEQF
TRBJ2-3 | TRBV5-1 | ASSASGQASGDTQY
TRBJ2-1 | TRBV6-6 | ASSWPGEGNEQF
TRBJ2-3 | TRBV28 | ASSWGDTQY
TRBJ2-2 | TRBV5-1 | ASSLEVRVVTNTGELF
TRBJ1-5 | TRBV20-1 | SARGQGISNQPQH
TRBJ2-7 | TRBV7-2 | ASSTYYGDREQY
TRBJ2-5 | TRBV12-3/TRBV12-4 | ASSSPEGETQY
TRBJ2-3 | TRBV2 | ASSVIQGNTQY
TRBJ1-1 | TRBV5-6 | ASSRTGGATPEAF
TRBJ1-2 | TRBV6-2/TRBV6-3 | ASSYNRDRADT
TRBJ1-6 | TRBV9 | ASSSRQGPNSPLH
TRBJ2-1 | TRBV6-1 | ASSEISGGQHEQF
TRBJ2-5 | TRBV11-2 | ASSFGGRQETQY
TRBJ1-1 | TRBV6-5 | ASSLQENTEAF
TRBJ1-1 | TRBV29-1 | SVEGDEAF
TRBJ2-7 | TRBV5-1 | ASSLEGTGIYEQY
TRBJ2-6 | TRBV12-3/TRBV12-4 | ASSSSGAGANVLT
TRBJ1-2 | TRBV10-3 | AISELEQHYGYT
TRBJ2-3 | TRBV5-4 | ATTPGTLRADTQY
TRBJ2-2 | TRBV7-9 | ASSLTAWGSTGELF
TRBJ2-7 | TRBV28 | ASSLSGPPTWQY
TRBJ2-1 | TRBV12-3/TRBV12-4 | ASSLWYGTYNEQF
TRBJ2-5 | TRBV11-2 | ASSPRFGETQY
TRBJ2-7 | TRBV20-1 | SARGAGGLTYEQY
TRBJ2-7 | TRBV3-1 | ASSQTEKTYEQY
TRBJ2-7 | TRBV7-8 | ASSLQLSYEQY
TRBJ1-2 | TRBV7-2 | ASSLGPLYGYT
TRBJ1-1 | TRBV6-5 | ASSYETGSIAF
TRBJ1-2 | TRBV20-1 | SARARAGAGYT
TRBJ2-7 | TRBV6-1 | ASSLRDTSSYEQY
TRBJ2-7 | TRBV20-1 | SARWAERGASYEQY
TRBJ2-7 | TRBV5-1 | ASSQNIEEQY
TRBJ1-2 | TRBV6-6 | ASRQPGQGNGYT
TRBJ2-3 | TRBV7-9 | ASSLALTTSTDTQY
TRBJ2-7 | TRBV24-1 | ATSDFKGEQY
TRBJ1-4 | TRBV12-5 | ASGRGQGNEKLF
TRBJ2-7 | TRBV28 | ASSLATDRGEQY
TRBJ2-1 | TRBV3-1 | ASSQSGGGAYEQF
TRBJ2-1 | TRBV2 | AVTGTSATSYNEQF
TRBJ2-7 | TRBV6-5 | ASSFREGYEQY
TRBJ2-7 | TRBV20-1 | SATLAGGSYEQY
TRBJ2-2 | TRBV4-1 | ASSLRQSGELF
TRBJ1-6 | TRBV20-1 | SARDGTRNSPLH
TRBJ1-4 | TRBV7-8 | ASSLQGGQGNEKLF
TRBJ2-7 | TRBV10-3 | ATLGGGSMQY
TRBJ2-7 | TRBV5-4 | ATKVGGQGPYEQY
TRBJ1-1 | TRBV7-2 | ASSLVLNTEAF
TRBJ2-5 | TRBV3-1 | ASSPDRGETQY
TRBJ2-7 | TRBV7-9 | ATAGSYEQY
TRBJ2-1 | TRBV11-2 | ASSLKPGQPDNEQF
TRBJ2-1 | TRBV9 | ASSVGLAGAYNEQF
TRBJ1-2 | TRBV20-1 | SARSQGANYGYT